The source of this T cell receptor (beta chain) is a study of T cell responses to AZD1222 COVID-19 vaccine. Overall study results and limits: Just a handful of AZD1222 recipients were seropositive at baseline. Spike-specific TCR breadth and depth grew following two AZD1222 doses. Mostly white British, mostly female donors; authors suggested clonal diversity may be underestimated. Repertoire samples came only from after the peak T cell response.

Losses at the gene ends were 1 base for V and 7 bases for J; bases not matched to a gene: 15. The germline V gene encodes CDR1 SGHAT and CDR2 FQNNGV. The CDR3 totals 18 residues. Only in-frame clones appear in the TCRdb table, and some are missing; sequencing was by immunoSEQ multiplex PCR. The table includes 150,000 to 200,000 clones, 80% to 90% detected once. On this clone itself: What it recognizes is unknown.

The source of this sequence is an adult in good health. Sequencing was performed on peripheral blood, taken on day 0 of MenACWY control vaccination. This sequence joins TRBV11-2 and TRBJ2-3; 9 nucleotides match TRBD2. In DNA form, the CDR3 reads TGTGCCAGCAGCTTAGTCCGCCTCGGGGCGGGGGGGCCAAATACGCAGTATTTT. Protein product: CASSLVRLGAGGPNTQYF. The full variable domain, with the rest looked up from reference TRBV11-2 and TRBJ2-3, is EAGVAQSPRYKIIEKRQSVAFWCNPISGHATLYWYQQILGQGPKLLIQFQNNGVVDDSQLPKDRFSAERLKGVDSTLKIQPAKLEDSAVYLCASSLVRLGAGGPNTQYFGPGTRLTVL.